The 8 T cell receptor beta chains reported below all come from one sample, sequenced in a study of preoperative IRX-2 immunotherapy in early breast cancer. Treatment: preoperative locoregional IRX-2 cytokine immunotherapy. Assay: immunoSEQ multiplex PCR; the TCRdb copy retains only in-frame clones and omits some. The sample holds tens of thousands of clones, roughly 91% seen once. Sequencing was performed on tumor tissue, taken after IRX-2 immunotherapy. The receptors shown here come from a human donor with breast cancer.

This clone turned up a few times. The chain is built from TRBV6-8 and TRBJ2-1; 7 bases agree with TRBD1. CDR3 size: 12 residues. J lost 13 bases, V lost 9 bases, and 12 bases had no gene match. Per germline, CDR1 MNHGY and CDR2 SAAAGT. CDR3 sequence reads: CASWTTGDQQFF. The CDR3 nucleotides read TGTGCCAGTTGGACCACAGGGGACCAACAGTTCTTC.

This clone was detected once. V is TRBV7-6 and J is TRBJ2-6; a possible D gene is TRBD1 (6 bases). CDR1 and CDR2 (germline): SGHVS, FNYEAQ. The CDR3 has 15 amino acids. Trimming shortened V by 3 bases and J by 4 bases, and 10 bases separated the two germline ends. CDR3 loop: CASSLAGAGANVLTF. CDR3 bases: TGTGCCAGCAGCTTGGCAGGGGCCGGGGCCAACGTCCTGACTTTC.

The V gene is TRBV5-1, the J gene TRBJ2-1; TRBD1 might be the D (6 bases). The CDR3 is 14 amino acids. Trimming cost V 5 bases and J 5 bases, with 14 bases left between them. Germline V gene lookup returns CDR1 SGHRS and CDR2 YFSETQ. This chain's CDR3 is CASSIRTADNEQFF. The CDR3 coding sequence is TGCGCCAGCAGTATCAGGACAGCAGACAATGAGCAGTTCTTC. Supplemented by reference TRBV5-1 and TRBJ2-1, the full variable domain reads KAGVTQTPRYLIKTRGQQVTLSCSPISGHRSVSWYQQTPGQGLQFLFEYFSETQRNKGNFPGRFSGRQFSNSRSEMNVSTLELGDSALYLCASSIRTADNEQFFGPGTRLTVL.

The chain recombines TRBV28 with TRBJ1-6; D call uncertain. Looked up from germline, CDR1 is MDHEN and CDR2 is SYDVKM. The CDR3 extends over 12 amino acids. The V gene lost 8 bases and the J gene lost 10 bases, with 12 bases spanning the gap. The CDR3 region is CASGPLESPLHF. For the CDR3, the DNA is TGTGCCAGCGGACCCTTGGAGTCACCCCTCCACTTT.

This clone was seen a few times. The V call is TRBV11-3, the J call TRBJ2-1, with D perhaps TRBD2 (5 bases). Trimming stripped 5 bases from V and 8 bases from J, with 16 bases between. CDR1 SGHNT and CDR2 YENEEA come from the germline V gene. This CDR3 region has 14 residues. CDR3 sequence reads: CASSTRTTVDEQFF. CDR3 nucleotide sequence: TGTGCCAGCAGCACTAGGACGACGGTGGATGAGCAGTTCTTC. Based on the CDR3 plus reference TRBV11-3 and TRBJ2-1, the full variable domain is EAGVVQSPRYKIIEKKQPVAFWCNPISGHNTLYWYLQNLGQGPELLIRYENEEAVDDSQLPKDRFSAERLKGVDSTLKIQPAELGDSAVYLCASSTRTTVDEQFFGPGTRLTVL.

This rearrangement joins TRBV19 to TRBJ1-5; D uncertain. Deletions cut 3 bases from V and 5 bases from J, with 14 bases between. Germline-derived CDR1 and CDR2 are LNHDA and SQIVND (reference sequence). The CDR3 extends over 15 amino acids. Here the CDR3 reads CASSISGRSHQPQHF. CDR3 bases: TGTGCCAGTAGTATTTCGGGCAGGTCCCATCAGCCCCAGCATTTT.

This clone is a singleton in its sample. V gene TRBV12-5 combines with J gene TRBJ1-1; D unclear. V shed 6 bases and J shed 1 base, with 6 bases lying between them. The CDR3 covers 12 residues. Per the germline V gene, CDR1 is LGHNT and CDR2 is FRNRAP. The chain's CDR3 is CASGPRNTEAFF. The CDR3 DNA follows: TGTGCTAGTGGCCCTAGGAACACTGAAGCTTTCTTT. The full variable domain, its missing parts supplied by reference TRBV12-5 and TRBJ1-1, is DARVTQTPRHKVTEMGQEVTMRCQPILGHNTVFWYRQTMMQGLELLAYFRNRAPLDDSGMPKDRFSAEMPDATLATLKIQPSEPRDSAVYFCASGPRNTEAFFGQGTRLTVV.

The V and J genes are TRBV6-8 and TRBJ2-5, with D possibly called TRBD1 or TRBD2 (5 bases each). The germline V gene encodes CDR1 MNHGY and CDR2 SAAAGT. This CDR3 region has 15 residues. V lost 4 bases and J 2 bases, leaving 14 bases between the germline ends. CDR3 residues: CASSLSVGEQETQYF. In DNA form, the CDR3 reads TGTGCCAGCAGTTTATCGGTGGGGGAACAAGAGACCCAGTACTTC.